These 17 T cell receptor beta chains came from one sample sequenced in a study of regulatory T cells in long-lasting Graves disease. Specified time point: persistent/refractory GD, antithyroid drugs over 5 years with positive TRAb. RNA isolated from PBMCs was used to make the TCR library. According to the study, TCR beta libraries were built with iRepertoire HTBI primers and CDR3-region Arm-PCR. TCRdb reprocessed the multiplex PCR reads via MiXCR and lists one record per CDR3 protein. In the table there are around 460,000 distinct CDR3 sequences, about 22% of which are singletons. This specimen was peripheral blood mononuclear cells (PBMCs), taken when the disease was refractory, from a patient treated with antithyroid drugs. These receptors were taken from a female donor with Graves disease.

The V and J genes are TRBV20-1 and TRBJ2-7; D call uncertain. V dropped 2 bases and J dropped 2 bases, with 10 bases sitting between them. Germline CDR1 and CDR2: DFQATT and SNEGSKA (reference sequence). The CDR3 is 13 amino acids. The CDR3 bases are TGCAGTGCTAGACAGATATTAACCTACGAGCAGTACTTC. Translating gives CSARQILTYEQYF.

CDR3 residues: CASSYSTVTGGEQYF. As DNA, the CDR3 is TGTGCCAGCAGTTACTCGACCGTTACAGGCGGAGAGCAGTACTTC. The rearrangement joins TRBV6-6 to TRBJ2-7; maybe TRBD1 (5 bases). V shed 0 bases and J shed 7 bases, with 16 bases lying between them. Germline-derived CDR1 and CDR2 are MNHNY and SVGAGI (reference sequence). CDR3 length: 15 residues.

This clonotype came up many times. This sequence joins TRBV28 and TRBJ1-6; TRBD1 might be the D (6 bases). Trimming shortened V by 5 bases and J by 7 bases, and 12 bases separated the two germline ends. This CDR3 has 14 residues. Germline V gives CDR1 MDHEN, CDR2 SYDVKM. The CDR3 here is CASSLGQKNSPLHF. In DNA form, the CDR3 reads TGTGCCAGCAGTCTCGGACAGAAAAATTCACCCCTCCACTTT.

The rearrangement links TRBV30 to TRBJ2-7; 10 bases line up with TRBD2. With 0 bases clipped from V and 4 bases from J, the junction kept 0 bases outside the gene matches. CDR1 and CDR2 (germline): GTSNPN, SVGIG (reference sequence). CDR3 length: 13 amino acids. In DNA form, the CDR3 reads TGTGCCTGGAGTGTACTAGCGGGGTACGAGCAGTACTTC. Its protein is CAWSVLAGYEQYF.

Only a few counts were recorded for this clonotype. The V gene is TRBV29-1, the J gene TRBJ1-4, with D perhaps matching TRBD1 (6 bases). Trimming pared 4 bases from V and 4 bases from J, leaving 10 bases between. There are 13 residues in the CDR3. The V gene's germline CDR1 is SQVTM and CDR2 ANQGSEA. The CDR3 is CSVGRGGNEKLFF. CDR3 sequence (DNA): TGCAGCGTTGGAAGGGGGGGTAATGAAAAACTGTTTTTT.

This clonotype was seen a few times. The chain is built from TRBV18 and TRBJ1-4, with 8 positions matching TRBD1. Germline CDR1 and CDR2: KGHSH and LQKENI. This CDR3 is 17 amino acids long. Germline trimming cut 0 bases from V and 4 bases from J; bases unmatched to any gene: 7. The CDR3 sequence: CASSPPIGTGSNEKLFF. CDR3 nucleotide sequence: TGTGCCAGCTCACCACCGATTGGGACAGGTAGTAATGAAAAACTGTTTTTT.

This clonotype showed up many times. V gene TRBV7-2 combines with J gene TRBJ1-6; the D gene is possibly TRBD1 (5 bases). In germline, CDR1 is SGHTA, CDR2 FQGNSA. Trimming pared 4 bases from V and 14 bases from J, leaving 18 bases between. This CDR3 is 14 amino acids long. The CDR3: CASSSGTLTVSLHF. Written as DNA, the CDR3 is TGTGCCAGCAGCTCCGGGACCTTGACAGTCTCCCTCCACTTT.

CDR3 protein: CAWRRTGRNTIYF. The CDR3 nucleotides are TGTGCCTGGAGACGGACAGGCCGAAACACCATATATTTT. This rearrangement joins TRBV30 to TRBJ1-3; 7 bases fit TRBD1. Trimming took 3 bases from V and 5 from J; bases not matched to a gene: 4. Germline lookup yields CDR1 GTSNPN and CDR2 SVGIG (reference sequence). This CDR3 region has 13 residues.

This clonotype was counted at least ten times. The rearrangement uses TRBV20-1 and TRBJ1-2, with 7 bases fitting TRBD1. V shed 6 bases and J 4 bases; nucleotides not matched to a gene: 14. Germline V gene lookup returns CDR1 DFQATT and CDR2 SNEGSKA (reference sequence). This CDR3 is built from 15 residues. CDR3 coding DNA: TGCAGTGCAACGTTAGAACAGGGGAACTCCTATGGCTACACCTTC. Its protein is CSATLEQGNSYGYTF.

This clonotype was seen repeatedly, ten times or more. The J gene is TRBJ1-1, the V gene TRBV6-5; 9 bases map to TRBD1. Germline V gene sequence: CDR1 MNHEY, CDR2 SVGAGI. CDR3 length: 16 amino acids. The trim removed 1 base at V and 5 bases at J, leaving 8 bases unmatched. The CDR3 spells CASSYYLGQGGTEAFF. CDR3 nucleotide sequence: TGTGCCAGCAGTTACTATCTGGGACAGGGTGGAACTGAAGCTTTCTTT.

This clonotype was recorded at least ten times. The rearrangement links TRBV12-3 or TRBV12-4 to TRBJ1-2, with TRBD1 matching over 7 bases. CDR3 length: 14 residues. The J segment lost 7 bases and the V segment lost 2 bases, leaving 7 bases of the junction unmatched. CDR3 region: CASSLPGQAFGYTF. For the CDR3, the DNA is TGTGCCAGCAGTTTACCAGGACAGGCGTTTGGCTACACCTTC.

This clonotype was counted ten times or more. The CDR3 DNA sequence: TGTGCCAGCAGCTTATACCCAGCGGGAGGAGAGACCCAGTACTTC. As protein: CASSLYPAGGETQYF. The chain is built from TRBV7-9 and TRBJ2-5, with 9 nucleotides matching TRBD2. Germline CDR1 is SEHNR and CDR2 is FQNEAQ (reference sequence). The CDR3 runs to 15 residues. J lost 4 bases, V lost 2 bases, and 5 bases had no gene match. Complete variable domain (other parts from reference TRBV7-9 and TRBJ2-5): DTGVSQNPRHKITKRGQNVTFRCDPISEHNRLYWYRQTLGQGPEFLTYFQNEAQLEKSRLLSDRFSAERPKGSFSTLEIQRTEQGDSAMYLCASSLYPAGGETQYFGPGTRLLVL.

This clonotype was counted ten times or more. The junction shows a germline mismatch at one end, possibly a read error. The chain couples TRBV11-2 to TRBJ1-2; D is uncertain. CDR1 SGHAT and CDR2 FQNNGV come from the germline V gene. This CDR3 region has 11 residues. CDR3 sequence: CASSLGTAVSF. The CDR3, as DNA: TGTGCCAGCAGCTTAGGGACTGCGGTCTCCTTC. Full variable domain (missing parts from reference TRBV11-2 and TRBJ1-2): EAGVAQSPRYKIIEKRQSVAFWCNPISGHATLYWYQQILGQGPKLLIQFQNNGVVDDSQLPKDRFSAERLKGVDSTLKIQPAKLEDSAVYLCASSLGTAVSFGSGTRLTVV.

This clonotype was observed many times. J is TRBJ1-2 and V is TRBV28; the D gene is possibly TRBD1 (5 bases). With 3 bases removed from V and 1 base from J, the gap between germline ends came to 12 bases. Germline assignment: CDR1 MDHEN and CDR2 SYDVKM. The CDR3 runs 15 residues. The DNA for the CDR3 is TGTGCCAGCAGTTTTGGAGGGGCCCATAACTATGGCTACACCTTC. Translation: CASSFGGAHNYGYTF.

Many counts were recorded for this clonotype. This sequence joins TRBV11-2 and TRBJ2-7; D ambiguous. The germline V gene has CDR1 SGHAT and CDR2 FQNNGV. This CDR3 has 13 residues. V gave up 0 bases and J gave up 1 base, with 4 bases separating them. This CDR3 reads CASSLEVSYEQYF. The CDR3 bases are TGTGCCAGCAGCTTAGAAGTATCCTACGAGCAGTACTTC.

This clonotype has a handful of counts. One base away lies a much larger clone, so this may be a sequencing read error. The rearrangement joins TRBV28 to TRBJ2-7; D is ambiguous. The CDR3 has 11 amino acids. Trimming left V 3 bases short and J 6 bases short, with 6 bases between. Germline CDR1 and CDR2: MDHEN and SYDVKM. CDR3 in amino acids: CASSFQFEQYF. CDR3 coding DNA: TGTGCCAGCAGTTTCCAATTCGAGCAGTACTTC.

There are a few counts of this clonotype. CDR3 coding DNA: TGCAGTGCTAGAGAACGGGGAGCCAAAAACATTCAGTACTTC. It yields the protein CSARERGAKNIQYF. This chain connects TRBV20-1 to TRBJ2-4, with TRBD2 as a possible D gene (5 bases). The CDR3 is 14 amino acids. Trimming stripped 0 bases from V and 0 bases from J, with 6 bases between. Germline lookup yields CDR1 DFQATT and CDR2 SNEGSKA (reference sequence).